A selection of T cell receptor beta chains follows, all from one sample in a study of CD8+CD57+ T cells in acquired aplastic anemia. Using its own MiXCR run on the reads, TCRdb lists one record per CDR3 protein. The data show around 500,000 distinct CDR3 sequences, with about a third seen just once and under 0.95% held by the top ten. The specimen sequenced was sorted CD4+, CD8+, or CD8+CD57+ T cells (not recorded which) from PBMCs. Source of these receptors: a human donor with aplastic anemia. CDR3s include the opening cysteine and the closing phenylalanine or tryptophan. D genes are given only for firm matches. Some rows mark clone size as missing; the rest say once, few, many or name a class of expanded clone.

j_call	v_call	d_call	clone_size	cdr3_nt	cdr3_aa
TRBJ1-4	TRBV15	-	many	TGTGCCACCAGCAGAGACAGGGGAACTAATGAAAAACTGTTTTTT	CATSRDRGTNEKLFF
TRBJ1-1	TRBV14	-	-	TGTGCCAGCAGCCCCGCGGGGTGGACTGAAGCTTTCTTT	CASSPAGWTEAFF
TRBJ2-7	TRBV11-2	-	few	TGTGCCAGCAGCTTCCTAGCCTTGACAGATTCCTACGAGCAGTACTTC	CASSFLALTDSYEQYF
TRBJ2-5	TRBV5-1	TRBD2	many	TGCGCCAGCAGCCAACGACTAGCGGGAGCAGAGACCCAGTACTTC	CASSQRLAGAETQYF
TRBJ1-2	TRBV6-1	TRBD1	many	TGTGCCAGCAGTCAGTACCCAGGGGGCAACTATGGCTACACCTTC	CASSQYPGGNYGYTF
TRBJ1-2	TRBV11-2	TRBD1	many	TGTGCCAGCAGCCAGGCAGGGGGCGCGGGTAACTATGGCTACACCTTC	CASSQAGGAGNYGYTF
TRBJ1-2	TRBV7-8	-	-	TGTGCCAGCAGTCGCCTGGGGGCGAACTATGGCTACACCTTC	CASSRLGANYGYTF
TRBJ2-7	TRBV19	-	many	TGTGCCAGTAGTATGCTAGCTTCATCCTACGAGCAGTACTTC	CASSMLASSYEQYF
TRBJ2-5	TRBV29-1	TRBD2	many	TGCAGCGTGGGGGGGAGGCGGGGGGGACAAGAGACCCAGTACTTC	CSVGGRRGGQETQYF
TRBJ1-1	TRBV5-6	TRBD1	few	TGTGCCAGCACCACCACAGGACAGGGGCGAGAAGCTTTCTTT	CASTTTGQGREAFF
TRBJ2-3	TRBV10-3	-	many	TGTGCCATCAAGGGCCCTAGCGAAGACACAGATACGCAGTATTTT	CAIKGPSEDTDTQYF
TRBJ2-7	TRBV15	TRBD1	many	TGTGCCACCAGCAGTGTGTATGGACAGGGGCCCCCCTACGAGCAGTACTTC	CATSSVYGQGPPYEQYF
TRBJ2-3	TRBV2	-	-	TGTGCCAGCAGTCGGGGCACCCGCACAGATACGCAGTATTTT	CASSRGTRTDTQYF
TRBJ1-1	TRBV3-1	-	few	TGTGCCAGCAGGGCCGGGAGCCTGAACACTGAAGCTTTCTTT	CASRAGSLNTEAFF
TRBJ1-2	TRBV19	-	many	TGTGCCAGTGGGGGGGAGAACTATGGCTACACCTTC	CASGGENYGYTF
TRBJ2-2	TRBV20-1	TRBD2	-	TGCAGTGCTAGAGATCAGGGGCGGGGGGGCCCCGGGGAGCTGTTTTTT	CSARDQGRGGPGELFF
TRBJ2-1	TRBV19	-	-	TGTGCCAGTAGTCCTCAAACAATAGGAGGAAATGAGCAGTTCTTC	CASSPQTIGGNEQFF
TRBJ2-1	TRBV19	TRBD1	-	TGTGCCAGTAGTACGCAGGGGGCGTTCAATGAGCAGTTCTTC	CASSTQGAFNEQFF
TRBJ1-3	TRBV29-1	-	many	TGCAGCGCCCAAGGAGTCGGGATTTCTTCTGGAAACACCATATATTTT	CSAQGVGISSGNTIYF
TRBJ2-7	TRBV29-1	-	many	TGCAGCGTCCGCCGGGATGGCTACGAGCAGTACTTC	CSVRRDGYEQYF
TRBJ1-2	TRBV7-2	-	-	TGTGCCAGCAGCACATACGGCTACACCTTC	CASSTYGYTF
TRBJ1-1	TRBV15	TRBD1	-	TGTGCCAGCAGCCCGTCGGGACAGGGGTGGAACACTGAAGCTTTCTTT	CASSPSGQGWNTEAFF
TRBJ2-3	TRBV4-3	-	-	TGCGCCAGCAGCCAGGCGAACGGGAGAACAACGCAGTATTTT	CASSQANGRTTQYF
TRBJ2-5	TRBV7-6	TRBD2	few	TGTGCCAGCAGCCGGACTAGCGGGAGGATCCAAGAGACCCAGTACTTC	CASSRTSGRIQETQYF
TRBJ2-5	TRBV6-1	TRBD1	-	TGTGCCAGCAGTGTTCAGGGGGCGAGTGAGACCCAGTACTTC	CASSVQGASETQYF
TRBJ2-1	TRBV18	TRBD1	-	TGTGCCAGCTCACCACAGGGGGCCCAGTTCTTC	CASSPQGAQFF
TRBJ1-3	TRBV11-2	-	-	TGTGCCAGCAGCTTATCAATAGCGTTGGGAAGTGGAAACACCATATATTTT	CASSLSIALGSGNTIYF
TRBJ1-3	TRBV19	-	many	TGTGCCAGTAGTACGGCGCCGTACTCTGGAAACACCATATATTTT	CASSTAPYSGNTIYF
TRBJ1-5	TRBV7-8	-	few	TGTGCCAGCAGTTTAGGTGGGGCTCAGCCCCAGCATTTT	CASSLGGAQPQHF
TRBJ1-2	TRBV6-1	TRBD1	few	TGTGCCAGCAGTAGAGCCGGGACAGGGGACTATGGCTACACCTTC	CASSRAGTGDYGYTF
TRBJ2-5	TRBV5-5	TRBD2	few	TGTGCCAGCAGCTTGGTTGGGGAGGGGCAAGAGACCCAGTACTTC	CASSLVGEGQETQYF
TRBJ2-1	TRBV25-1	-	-	TGTGCCAGCAGTGAATATACCAGAAACAATGAGCAATTCTTC	CASSEYTRNNEQFF
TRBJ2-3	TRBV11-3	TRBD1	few	TGTGCCAGCAGCCAAGACAGGGTGGGTGGTTCAGATACGCAGTATTTT	CASSQDRVGGSDTQYF
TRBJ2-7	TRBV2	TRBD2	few	TGTGCCAGCAGCCTTAGAGCGGGAGGGTACGAGCAGTACTTC	CASSLRAGGYEQYF
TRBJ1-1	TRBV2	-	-	TGTGCCAGCAGCTTAAATCAGGGAAACACTGAAGCTTTCTTT	CASSLNQGNTEAFF
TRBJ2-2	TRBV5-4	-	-	TGTGCCAGTACTAGTAACACCGGGGAGCTGTTTTTT	CASTSNTGELFF
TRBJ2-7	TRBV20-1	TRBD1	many	TGCAGTGCCGAAGGACAGGTACGCTCCTACGAGCAGTACTTC	CSAEGQVRSYEQYF
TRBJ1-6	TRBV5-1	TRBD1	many	TGCGCCAGCAGGGCGGGCGACAGGGAGAATTCACCCCTCCACTTT	CASRAGDRENSPLHF
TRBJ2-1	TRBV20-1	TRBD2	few	TGCAGTGCTAGCGGGAGGCCGCGGGAGCAGTTCTTC	CSASGRPREQFF
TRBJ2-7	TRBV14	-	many	TGTGCCAGCAGCCTCCAGGGGACCTACGAGCAGTACTTC	CASSLQGTYEQYF
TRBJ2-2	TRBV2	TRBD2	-	TGTGCCAGCAGTGCCGCTAGCGGCCCCGGGGAGCTGTTTTTT	CASSAASGPGELFF
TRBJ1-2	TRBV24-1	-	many	TGTGCCACCAGTGGCGCGGGACGTGAGGTCTATGGCTACACCTTC	CATSGAGREVYGYTF
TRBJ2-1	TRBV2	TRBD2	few	TGTGCCAGCAGCCCACTAGCGGAACCGAACAATGAGCAGTTCTTC	CASSPLAEPNNEQFF
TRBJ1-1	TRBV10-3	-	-	TGTGCCAGCATTTGGGGGAGCATGAACACTGAAGCTTTCTTT	CASIWGSMNTEAFF
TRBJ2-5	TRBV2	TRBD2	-	TGTGCCAGCAGTGAAGCGCGGGGGGGCCAAGAGACCCAGTACTTC	CASSEARGGQETQYF